The clone carrying this TCR beta chain was picked up many times. V dropped 2 bases and J dropped 2 bases, with 15 bases sitting between them. This CDR3 has 16 residues. The germline gives CDR1 SGHNT, CDR2 YYREEE (reference sequence). These data belong to a study of early T cells in non-severe SARS-CoV-2 infection. TCRdb reanalysed the 5' RACE reads using MiXCR and keeps one entry per CDR3 protein. The sample includes around 79,000 distinct CDR3 sequences, 11% of them seen just once. The gene calls are TRBV5-4 and TRBJ2-3; D is ambiguous. The receptor was isolated from an adult who was a healthcare worker with PCR-confirmed SARS-CoV-2 infection or an uninfected control (not recorded which). This specimen consisted of whole blood, obtained at baseline. CDR3 sequence (DNA): TGTGCCAGCAGCTTTTCTAACCGCAGAACCACAGATACGCAGTATTTT. Translated, it gives CASSFSNRRTTDTQYF.